This T cell receptor beta chain was sequenced in a study of shared clonotypes between healthy human individuals. Turning to the study itself: The study enrolled a couple of women and a few men aged 18 to 49. Study conclusions and caveats: Naive CD4 clonotype sharing across several donors was 4% to 5%. Sampling involved blood alone; tissue repertoires likely differ. Generation probabilities of non-shared clonotypes were lower (relative to those shared by all four donors).

Comment on this clone: Antigen specificity is unknown.

After removal of 5 bases from V and 5 bases from J, the junction contained 9 bases not matched to a gene. Per germline, CDR1 MNHEY and CDR2 SMNVEV (reference sequence). The CDR3 spans 14 residues. Profiling relied on immunoSEQ multiplex PCR, and the TCRdb table lists in-frame clones only, not all of them. The sample includes about 2.4 million clones, around nine tenths of them seen just once. The source material was naive CD4+ T cells sorted from blood. Subset denoted: CD45RA+ positively selected. The sequence was obtained from a man aged 18 to 30 in good health. The chain has TRBV27 and TRBJ2-7; 7 bases map to TRBD1. In DNA form, the CDR3 reads TGTGCCAGCAGTCGCGCGGACAGGCGGAACGAGCAGTACTTC. Its translation: CASSRADRRNEQYF.